This paragraph covers one TCR beta chain sequence. Its antigen is not known. CDR3 length equals 14 residues. The germline CDR1 and CDR2 sequences are MGHDK and SYGVNS. The trim removed 6 bases at V and 4 bases at J, leaving 3 bases unmatched. The source of the sample is a study of cytomegalovirus exposure and HLA in healthy donors. Notes on the study in general: For most subjects, TCR beta sequences were reported to predict HLA-A and HLA-B alleles with accuracy. A later analysis appeared to link common viral pathogens to several of the most significant clusters.

A multiplex PCR was run with 60 Vbeta primers and 13 Jbeta primers. Assay: immunoSEQ multiplex PCR; the TCRdb copy retains only in-frame clones and omits some. The sample has about 180,000 clones, about 81% seen once. The sequenced sample consisted of PBMCs. The J gene is TRBJ1-1, the V gene TRBV25-1, with 12 bases aligning to TRBD1. The clonotype originates from a man aged 40-49 years in good health and CMV-seronegative. The CDR3 reads CASRGTGGRTEAFF. As DNA, the CDR3 is TGTGCCAGCAGGGGGACAGGGGGCCGCACTGAAGCTTTCTTT.